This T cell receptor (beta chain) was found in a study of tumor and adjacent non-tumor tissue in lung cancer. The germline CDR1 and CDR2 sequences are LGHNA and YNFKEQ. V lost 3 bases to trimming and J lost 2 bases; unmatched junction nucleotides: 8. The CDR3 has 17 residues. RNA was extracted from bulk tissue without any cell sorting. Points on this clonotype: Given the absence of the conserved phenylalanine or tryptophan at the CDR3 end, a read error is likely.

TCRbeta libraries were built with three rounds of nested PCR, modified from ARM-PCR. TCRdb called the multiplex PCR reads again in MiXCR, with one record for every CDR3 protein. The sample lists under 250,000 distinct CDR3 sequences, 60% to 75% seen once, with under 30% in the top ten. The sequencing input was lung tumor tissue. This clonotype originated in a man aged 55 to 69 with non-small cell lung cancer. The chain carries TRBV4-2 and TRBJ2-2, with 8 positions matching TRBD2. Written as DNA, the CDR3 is TGTGCCAGCAGCCACCTGAGGGCGGGGGGTAACACCGGGGAGCTGTTTATT. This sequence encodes CASSHLRAGGNTGELFI.